This note documents a single TCR beta chain sequence. This sample is part of a study of blood T cell repertoires in COVID-19. At the level of the study: Specimens from acute and convalescent COVID-19 originated in the United States, Italy and Spain. PBMCs, B-cell-depleted T cells, or T cells provided the cDNA or gDNA that made up the material.

Participant ages covered about 18 to 100 years across about two dozen US areas. Two negative PCRs, clearance, or symptom resolution were required of recovered Cohort 3 donors. Germline CDR1 DFQATT, CDR2 SNEGSKA (reference sequence). The ends lost 6 bases at V and 10 bases at J; junction bases unmatched: 4. This CDR3 has 10 residues. Data came from immunoSEQ multiplex PCR; TCRdb stores just in-frame clones and leaves some out. Of around 230,000 clones listed, roughly 77% are singletons. The sample was PBMCs or T cells enriched from blood (not recorded which). This sequence originates from a man in his forties or fifties who had recovered from COVID-19. This chain links TRBV20-1 with TRBJ1-2; 8 nucleotides match TRBD1. The CDR3: CSAYRGDYTF. CDR3 coding DNA: TGCAGTGCCTACAGGGGGGACTACACCTTC.